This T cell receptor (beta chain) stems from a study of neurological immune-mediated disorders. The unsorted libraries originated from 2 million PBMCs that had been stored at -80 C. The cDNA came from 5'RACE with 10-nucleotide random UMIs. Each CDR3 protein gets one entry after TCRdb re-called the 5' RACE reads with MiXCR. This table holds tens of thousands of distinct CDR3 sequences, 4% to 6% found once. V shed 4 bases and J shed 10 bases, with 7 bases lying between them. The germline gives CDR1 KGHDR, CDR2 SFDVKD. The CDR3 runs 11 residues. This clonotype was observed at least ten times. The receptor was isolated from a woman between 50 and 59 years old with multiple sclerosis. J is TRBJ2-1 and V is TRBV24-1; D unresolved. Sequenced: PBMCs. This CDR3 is CATSDFREQFF. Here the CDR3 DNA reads TGTGCCACCAGTGACTTTAGGGAGCAGTTCTTC.